This T cell receptor (beta chain) came from a study of blood T cell repertoires in COVID-19. Study-level background: There were acute and convalescent COVID-19 samples, and they came from the United States, Italy and Spain. In each case, the material was cDNA or gDNA derived from T cells, B-cell-depleted T cells, or PBMCs.

CDR3 length equals 13 residues. V dropped 5 bases and J dropped 7; count of bases not matched to a gene: 2. The germline V gene encodes CDR1 SGHTA and CDR2 FQGNSA. In the authors' workflow: The assay estimated nucleated cells by amplifying reference gene primers. Assay: immunoSEQ multiplex PCR; the TCRdb copy retains only in-frame clones and omits some. V, J and clone size were drawn from that table, and D and trimming were deduced from the DNA. The table shows about 110,000 clones, with more than 65% occurring only once. The rearrangement joins TRBV7-2 to TRBJ1-4, with 9 positions matching TRBD1. This sequence was found in a woman older than 75 with active or convalescent COVID-19. The sample was peripheral blood. For the CDR3, the DNA is TGTGCCAGCAGCACGGACAGGGGTGAAAAACTGTTTTTT. It translates to CASSTDRGEKLFF. Full variable domain (remainder filled in from reference TRBV7-2 and TRBJ1-4): GAGVSQSPSNKVTEKGKDVELRCDPISGHTALYWYRQSLGQGLEFLIYFQGNSAPDKSGLPSDRFSAERTGGSVSTLTIQRTQQEDSAVYLCASSTDRGEKLFFGSGTQLSVL.